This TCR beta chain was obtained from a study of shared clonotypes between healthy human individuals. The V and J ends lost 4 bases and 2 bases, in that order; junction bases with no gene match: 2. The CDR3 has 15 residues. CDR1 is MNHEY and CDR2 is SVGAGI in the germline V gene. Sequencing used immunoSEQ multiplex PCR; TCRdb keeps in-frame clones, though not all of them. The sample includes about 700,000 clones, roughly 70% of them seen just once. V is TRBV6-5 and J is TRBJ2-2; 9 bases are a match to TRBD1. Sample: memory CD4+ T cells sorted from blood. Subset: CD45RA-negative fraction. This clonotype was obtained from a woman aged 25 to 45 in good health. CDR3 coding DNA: TGTGCCAGCAGTTGGGACAGGGTCAACACCGGGGAGCTGTTTTTT. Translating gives CASSWDRVNTGELFF.